What follows are 19 T cell receptor beta chains derived from one specimen sequenced in a study of T cell clonality in common variable immunodeficiency. Broader study findings: Common variable immunodeficiency TCR beta sequences reportedly had fewer deletions and N-nucleotide insertions.

These receptors lack a known antigen. The data were produced by immunoSEQ multiplex PCR, yet TCRdb's version contains in-frame clones alone and is incomplete. The profile covers tens of thousands of clones, none occurring a single time. The sequenced material came from peripheral blood mononuclear cells. These TCRs come from a human donor with common variable immunodeficiency.

This clone was seen a handful of times. The read gets to within 3 residues of the CDR3 end, and the germline J gene fills in the rest. The rearrangement links TRBV2 to TRBJ1-1; D gene ambiguous. Germline V gene data show CDR1 as SNHLY and CDR2 as FYNNEI. The CDR3 has 14 residues. Trimming removed 7 bases at V and 1 base at J, with 13 bases between. CDR3: CASTGPSRNTEAFF. CDR3 DNA, as far as it was read: TGTGCCAGCACTGGCCCTTCAAGGAACACTGAA.

This clone has a handful of counts. The CDR3 is cut off 3 residues early in the read; its end comes from the germline J gene. This chain links TRBV5-6 with TRBJ2-5; D possibly corresponds to TRBD2 (5 bases). Per germline, CDR1 SGHDT and CDR2 YYEEEE. The CDR3 sequence is 12 residues long. V was clipped by 5 bases and J by 5 bases, with 10 bases between them. The DNA read from the CDR3 is TGTGCCAGCAGTAGGACTGGGGAGACC. Protein: CASSRTGET. The CDR3, in full, reads CASSRTGETQYF.

At least ten counts were recorded for this clone. Read coverage stops 3 residues before the CDR3 terminus; the germline J gene supplies the remainder. The V and J genes are TRBV19 and TRBJ1-5; weak D call: TRBD1 (5 bases). This CDR3 is 13 amino acids long. V lost 3 bases, J lost 6 bases, and 9 bases lay in between. Looked up from germline, CDR1 is LNHDA and CDR2 is SQIVND (reference sequence). The CDR3 reads CASSIPGPQPQHF. The CDR3 bases that were read are TGTGCCAGTAGTATCCCAGGGCCTCAGCCC.

On this clone: A read error may account for a junction end that differs from germline. The observed sequence ends 3 residues before the CDR3 terminus, with the missing tail filled in from the germline J gene. The chain couples TRBV20-1 to TRBJ1-6, with D tentatively TRBD1 (6 bases). CDR1 DFQATT and CDR2 SNEGSKA come from the germline V gene (reference sequence). CDR3 length: 16 amino acids. CDR3 region: CSAREGGAFYKSPLHF. CDR3 bases read: TGCAGTGCTAGAGAGGGGGGGGCCTTTTATAAGTCACCC.

Worth noting for this clone: The sequenced fragment ends 3 residues before the CDR3 boundary, so the rest is inferred from the germline J gene. This rearrangement joins TRBV30 to TRBJ1-5; the match to TRBD1 covers 7 bases. The CDR3 is 14 amino acids. The V and J ends lost 1 base and 5 bases, in that order; junction bases with no gene match: 5. Per germline, CDR1 GTSNPN and CDR2 SVGIG (reference sequence). Partial CDR3 DNA: TGTGCCTGGAGTGAGATGACAGGGTATCAGCCC. Translating gives CAWSEMTGYQP. The complete CDR3 sequence is CAWSEMTGYQPQHF.

This clone was detected only a few times. The CDR3 loop reads CASSLRGGGGYTF. CDR3 DNA, as far as it was read: TGTGCCAGCAGCTTAAGAGGTGGGGGCGGC. The genes are TRBV11-3 and TRBJ1-2, with D possibly matching TRBD1 (6 bases). The read terminates 3 residues before the CDR3 end, so the remaining end is supplied by the germline J gene. Germline V lookup: CDR1 SGHNT, CDR2 YENEEA. This CDR3 has 13 residues.

This clone was observed a few times. Coverage ceases 3 residues before the CDR3 finishes, and the germline J gene fills in the end. This chain uses TRBV6-1 with TRBJ2-5, with 9 nucleotides matching TRBD1. Per germline, CDR1 MNHNS and CDR2 SASEGT. J lost 1 base, V lost 4 bases, and 4 bases had no gene match. CDR3 size: 15 residues. CDR3 residues: CASSAGTGTQETQYF. The sequenced part of the CDR3 DNA is TGTGCCAGCAGTGCCGGGACAGGGACCCAAGAGACC.

This clone was counted at least ten times. The read comes to an end 3 residues before the CDR3 does, leaving the germline J gene to fill in the end. V and J are TRBV5-1 and TRBJ1-4; 8 positions agree with TRBD1. The V gene end was trimmed by 4 bases and the J gene end by 8 bases; junction bases not matched to a gene: 10. The CDR3 is 15 residues long. The germline V gene has CDR1 SGHRS and CDR2 YFSETQ. Partial CDR3 DNA: TGCGCCAGCAGCCTAATGACAGGGGAAGGAGAAAAA. Residues: CASSLMTGEGEK. The CDR3 in its entirety is CASSLMTGEGEKLFF. The whole variable domain, filled in from reference TRBV5-1 and TRBJ1-4, reads KAGVTQTPRYLIKTRGQQVTLSCSPISGHRSVSWYQQTPGQGLQFLFEYFSETQRNKGNFPGRFSGRQFSNSRSEMNVSTLELGDSALYLCASSLMTGEGEKLFFGSGTQLSVL.

About this clone itself: The observed sequence ends 3 residues before the CDR3 terminus, with the missing tail filled in from the germline J gene. This chain joins TRBV19 and TRBJ1-4, with 8 bases that match TRBD1. The germline V gene has CDR1 LNHDA and CDR2 SQIVND (reference sequence). The CDR3 runs 19 residues. V lost 5 bases to trimming and J lost 0 bases; unmatched junction nucleotides: 14. The CDR3 bases that were read are TGTGCCAGTAGTGTGCTGGCTGGGACAGGTTCTTCAACTAATGAAAAA. Translation: CASSVLAGTGSSTNEK. The entire CDR3 sequence reads CASSVLAGTGSSTNEKLFF.

Regarding this clone: The read comes to an end 3 residues before the CDR3 does, leaving the germline J gene to fill in the end. This sequence joins TRBV19 and TRBJ1-1; TRBD1 agrees at 8 bases. J was trimmed by 1 base and V by 6 bases; bases with no gene match: 7. Germline values: CDR1 LNHDA, CDR2 SQIVND (reference sequence). The CDR3 length is 15 residues. The sequenced part of the CDR3 DNA is TGTGCCAGTAGGCCCCAGGGGGCAGGGAACACTGAA. Amino acids: CASRPQGAGNTE. The whole CDR3 protein reads CASRPQGAGNTEAFF. The full variable domain, in which reference TRBV19 and TRBJ1-1 provide the parts outside the CDR3, is DGGITQSPKYLFRKEGQNVTLSCEQNLNHDAMYWYRQDPGQGLRLIYYSQIVNDFQKGDIAEGYSVSREKKESFPLTVTSAQKNPTAFYLCASRPQGAGNTEAFFGQGTRLTVV.

This clone occurred many times. The CDR3 end lies 3 residues beyond the end of the read and is filled in from the germline J gene. V and J are TRBV6-4 and TRBJ1-1, with D perhaps matching TRBD1 (6 bases). Germline CDR1 reads MRHNA; CDR2 reads SNTAGT. Trimming removed 9 bases from V and 1 base from J, with 12 bases in between. The CDR3 extends over 13 amino acids. The covered CDR3 bases are TGTGCCAGTTCCTGGACAGCGAACACTGAA. Translating gives CASSWTANTE. The full CDR3 protein reads CASSWTANTEAFF.

Only a few counts were recorded for this clone. The read ends 3 residues early relative to the CDR3; the germline J gene fills the gap. V is TRBV6-1 and J is TRBJ2-3; 8 positions agree with TRBD2. V lost 2 bases, J lost 4 bases, and 8 bases stayed unmatched. CDR3 length equals 16 residues. CDR1 MNHNS and CDR2 SASEGT come from the germline V gene. CDR3 region: CASSERGGGRADTQYF. The sequenced part of the CDR3 DNA is TGTGCCAGCAGTGAACGGGGCGGGGGGCGTGCAGATACG.

This clone has more than one count but fewer than ten. Coverage ceases 3 residues before the CDR3 finishes, and the germline J gene fills in the end. The V gene is TRBV30, the J gene TRBJ1-6, with D hard to call. The CDR3 runs 13 residues. Per germline, CDR1 GTSNPN and CDR2 SVGIG (reference sequence). V gave up 0 bases and J gave up 6 bases, with 6 bases separating them. The CDR3 bases that were read are TGTGCCTGGAGTGTACATCCTAATTCACCC. Its protein product is CAWSVHPNSP. The full CDR3 reads CAWSVHPNSPLHF.

The table lists this clone with many counts. CDR3 sequence reads: CASSPARDRGSGNTIYF. The CDR3 DNA, read in part, is TGTGCCAGTAGTCCCGCCCGGGACAGGGGATCTGGAAACACC. The V gene is TRBV19, the J gene TRBJ1-3, with TRBD1 identical over 10 bases. The read comes to an end 3 residues before the CDR3 does, leaving the germline J gene to fill in the end. The length of the CDR3 is 17 residues. Unmatched junction bases numbered 8, after V lost 5 bases and J lost 1 base. CDR1 is LNHDA and CDR2 is SQIVND in the germline V gene (reference sequence).

The table lists this clone with many counts. The read ends 3 residues shy of where the CDR3 ends; the end is completed using the germline J gene. The rearrangement uses TRBV20-1 and TRBJ1-2, with a possible D match to TRBD1 (6 bases). Germline V gene data show CDR1 as DFQATT and CDR2 as SNEGSKA (reference sequence). The CDR3 contains 15 residues. V was clipped by 3 bases and J by 5 bases, with 19 bases between them. The DNA read from the CDR3 is TGCAGTGCTAGGCCCCCCGGGGGGACATCTTATGGC. Protein product: CSARPPGGTSYG. The full CDR3 protein reads CSARPPGGTSYGYTF.

This clone was seen many times. Here the CDR3 reads CASSAQGLLYNEQFF. CDR3 bases read: TGTGCCAGCAGTGCCCAGGGACTTCTTTACAATGAG. This chain joins TRBV6-1 and TRBJ2-1; a weak D match, TRBD2 (6 bases). The read is 3 residues too short to cover the CDR3 end, so that end is filled in from the germline J gene. V lost 4 bases to trimming and J lost 4 bases, with 14 bases between them. Germline V gene data show CDR1 as MNHNS and CDR2 as SASEGT. The CDR3 runs to 15 residues.

At least ten counts were recorded for this clone. The read comes to an end 3 residues before the CDR3 does, leaving the germline J gene to fill in the end. This chain uses TRBV2 with TRBJ2-4; 11 bases are shared with TRBD2. J was trimmed by 6 bases and V by 5 bases; bases with no gene match: 0. The CDR3 has 13 amino acids. Germline-derived CDR1 and CDR2 are SNHLY and FYNNEI. The CDR3 is CASSTSGGNIQYF. The sequenced part of the CDR3 DNA is TGTGCCAGCAGTACTAGCGGGGGAAACATT.

This clone was seen only a few times. The read gets to within 3 residues of the CDR3 end, and the germline J gene fills in the rest. This rearrangement joins TRBV7-8 to TRBJ1-2; 9 nucleotides align to TRBD1. Germline CDR1 is SGHVS and CDR2 is FQNEAQ. V was clipped by 0 bases and J by 5 bases; unmatched bases: 4. The CDR3 extends over 15 amino acids. Incomplete CDR3 DNA: TGTGCCAGCAGCTTAGCTCGACAGGGGGGTTATGGC. It specifies CASSLARQGGYG. The complete CDR3 reads CASSLARQGGYGYTF. Full variable domain (rest looked up from reference TRBV7-8 and TRBJ1-2): GAGVSQSPRYKVAKRGQDVALRCDPISGHVSLFWYQQALGQGPEFLTYFQNEAQLDKSGLPSDRFFAERPEGSVSTLKIQRTQQEDSAVYLCASSLARQGGYGYTFGSGTRLTVV.

This clone was observed at least ten times. The missing CDR3 end, 3 residues past where the read stops, is filled in from the germline J gene. The chain combines TRBV10-3 with TRBJ2-1; 7 nucleotides line up with TRBD1. The CDR3 runs 12 residues. The germline V gene has CDR1 ENHRY and CDR2 SYGVKD. Unmatched junction bases numbered 3, after V lost 6 bases and J lost 7 bases. This CDR3 is CAIRGTENEQFF. The part of the CDR3 DNA that was read is TGTGCCATCAGAGGGACAGAAAATGAG.